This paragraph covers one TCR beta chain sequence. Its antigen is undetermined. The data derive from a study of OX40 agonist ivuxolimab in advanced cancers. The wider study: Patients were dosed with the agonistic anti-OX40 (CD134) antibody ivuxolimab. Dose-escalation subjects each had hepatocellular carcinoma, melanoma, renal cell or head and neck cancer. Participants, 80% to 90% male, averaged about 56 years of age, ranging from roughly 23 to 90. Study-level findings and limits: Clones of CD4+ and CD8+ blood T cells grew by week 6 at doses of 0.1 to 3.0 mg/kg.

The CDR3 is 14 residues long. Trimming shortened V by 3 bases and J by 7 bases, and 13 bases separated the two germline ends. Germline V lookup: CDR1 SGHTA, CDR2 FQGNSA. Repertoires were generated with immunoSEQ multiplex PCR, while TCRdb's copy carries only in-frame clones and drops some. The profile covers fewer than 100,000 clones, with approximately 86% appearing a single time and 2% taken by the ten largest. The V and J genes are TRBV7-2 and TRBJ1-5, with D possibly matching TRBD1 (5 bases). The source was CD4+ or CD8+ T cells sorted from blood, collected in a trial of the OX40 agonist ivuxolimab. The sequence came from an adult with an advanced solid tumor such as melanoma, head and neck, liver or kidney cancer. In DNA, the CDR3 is TGTGCCAGCAGCTTTGGGGGAGGTCCCCAGCCCCAGCATTTT. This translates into CASSFGGGPQPQHF.